This T cell receptor (beta chain) was observed in a study of TIL therapy for anti-PD-1-resistant metastatic lung cancer. Study in general: Tumors were harvested before any PD-1/PD-L1 blockade. Half of patients were current or former smokers. Tumors carried a median about 1.5 non-synonymous mutations per megabase.

This was the immunoSEQ v3 assay. TCRdb keeps only in-frame clones here, not all; method: immunoSEQ multiplex PCR. This table holds about 50,000 clones, around 85% found once. Time point here: pre-treatment sample, taken before nivolumab and TIL therapy. Adults with stage 4 NSCLC were enrolled in a phase I trial. With 5 bases removed from V and 3 bases from J, the gap between germline ends came to 4 bases. The germline gives CDR1 SGHTA, CDR2 FQGNSA. CDR3 length: 12 residues. The specimen comprised blood, sampled at baseline. The rearrangement joins TRBV7-2 to TRBJ1-4; D call uncertain. The source is a person between 25 and 80 years old with non-small cell lung cancer. The CDR3 bases are TGTGCCAGCAGCCGTCCTAATGAAAAACTGTTTTTT. It is translated as CASSRPNEKLFF.